A selection of T cell receptor beta chains follows, all from one sample in a study of tumor-infiltrating lymphocytes in primary liver carcinoma. TCRdb fed the multiplex PCR reads into MiXCR, producing one record per CDR3 protein. The table includes about 74,000 distinct CDR3 sequences, over 60% detected once. Material: liver tumor tissue from sampling region 4. The source is a man aged 35-49 years with primary liver carcinoma and hepatitis B virus infection. Both conserved end residues are part of each CDR3. A D gene is named only where the DNA matches it firmly. Only some rows state a clone size, as once, few, many or a class for expanded clones.

d_call: NA
v_call: TRBV11-2
clone_size: NA
j_call: TRBJ2-3
cdr3_aa: CAISSEDSRDTQYF
cdr3_nt: TGTGCCATCAGCTCAGAGGACAGCAGGGATACGCAGTATTTT

d_call: NA
v_call: TRBV14
clone_size: many
j_call: TRBJ2-2
cdr3_aa: CASSQFNTGELFF
cdr3_nt: TGTGCCAGCAGTCAATTTAACACCGGGGAGCTGTTTTTT

d_call: TRBD1
v_call: TRBV18
clone_size: NA
j_call: TRBJ2-7
cdr3_aa: CASSSLGQGYEQYF
cdr3_nt: TGTGCCAGCTCATCTCTGGGACAGGGCTACGAGCAGTACTTC

d_call: NA
v_call: TRBV4-1
clone_size: NA
j_call: TRBJ2-6
cdr3_aa: CASIQRYSANTVGANVLTF
cdr3_nt: TGTGCCAGCATCCAAAGGTATTCAGCAAACACGGTCGGGGCCAACGTCCTGACTTTC

d_call: NA
v_call: TRBV4-1
clone_size: NA
j_call: TRBJ2-2
cdr3_aa: CVSSQNGNTGELFF
cdr3_nt: TGCGTCAGCAGCCAAAACGGGAACACTGGGGAGCTGTTTTTT

d_call: NA
v_call: TRBV6-1
clone_size: NA
j_call: TRBJ1-2
cdr3_aa: CASSEARLGRYYGYTF
cdr3_nt: TGTGCCAGCAGTGAAGCGCGGTTGGGTAGGTACTACGGCTACACCTTC

d_call: TRBD2
v_call: TRBV12-3/TRBV12-4
clone_size: once
j_call: TRBJ2-7
cdr3_aa: CASSLQGTSVVGQYF
cdr3_nt: TGTGCCAGCAGTTTACAAGGGACTAGTGTGGTTGGGCAGTACTTC

d_call: NA
v_call: TRBV6-1
clone_size: NA
j_call: TRBJ2-6
cdr3_aa: CASSEGEVAGANVLTF
cdr3_nt: TGTGCCAGCAGTGAAGGGGAGGTAGCTGGGGCCAACGTTCTGACTTTC

d_call: NA
v_call: TRBV29-1
clone_size: many
j_call: TRBJ1-4
cdr3_aa: CSVEGAGHGEKLFF
cdr3_nt: TGCAGCGTTGAGGGGGCAGGTCACGGTGAAAAACTGTTTTTT

d_call: TRBD2
v_call: TRBV10-2
clone_size: NA
j_call: TRBJ2-1
cdr3_aa: CVSSPRLAEDNELFF
cdr3_nt: TGCGTCAGCAGTCCTAGACTAGCGGAGGACAATGAGCTGTTCTTC

d_call: NA
v_call: TRBV11-1
clone_size: NA
j_call: TRBJ2-1
cdr3_aa: CASSLGRANVGFF
cdr3_nt: TGTGCCAGCAGCTTAGGCCGGGCAAATGTGGGGTTCTTC

d_call: TRBD1
v_call: TRBV10-3
clone_size: NA
j_call: TRBJ2-3
cdr3_aa: CVIRNNRGDTQYF
cdr3_nt: TGTGTCATACGGAATAACAGGGGAGATACGCAGTATTTT

d_call: NA
v_call: TRBV29-1
clone_size: NA
j_call: TRBJ1-2
cdr3_aa: CSVESQGLNHNGYAF
cdr3_nt: TGCAGCGTTGAATCCCAGGGTCTGAACCACAATGGCTACGCCTTC

d_call: TRBD1
v_call: TRBV6-2/TRBV6-3
clone_size: once
j_call: TRBJ2-7
cdr3_aa: CASSSGQSSYKQYF
cdr3_nt: TGTGCCAGTAGTTCGGGACAGAGCTCCTACAAGCAGTACTTC

d_call: TRBD1
v_call: TRBV12-3/TRBV12-4
clone_size: NA
j_call: TRBJ1-1
cdr3_aa: CASRKDRRMNIGAFF
cdr3_nt: TGTGCCAGCAGGAAGGACAGGAGAATGAACATTGGAGCTTTCTTT

d_call: NA
v_call: TRBV6-6
clone_size: once
j_call: TRBJ1-2
cdr3_aa: CAGSYETGGYTF
cdr3_nt: TGTGCCGGCAGTTACGAGACAGGTGGCTACACCTTC

d_call: NA
v_call: TRBV28
clone_size: NA
j_call: TRBJ1-6
cdr3_aa: CASTSSGDVSSYNSPLHF
cdr3_nt: TGTGCCAGCACTTCGTCGGGTGATGTGAGCTCCTATAATTCACCCCTCCACTTT

d_call: NA
v_call: TRBV6-1
clone_size: many
j_call: TRBJ1-5
cdr3_aa: CASSYQPQHF
cdr3_nt: TGTGCCAGCAGTTATCAGCCCCAGCATTTT

d_call: NA
v_call: TRBV10-3
clone_size: NA
j_call: TRBJ2-1
cdr3_aa: CAINTTNNNEQFF
cdr3_nt: TGTGCCATCAATACGACTAATAACAATGAGCAGTTCTTC

d_call: NA
v_call: TRBV4-2
clone_size: NA
j_call: TRBJ2-7
cdr3_aa: CASSQADSPRCSGEQYF
cdr3_nt: TGTGCCAGCAGCCAAGCAGATTCCCCCCGGTGCTCTGGCGAGCAGTACTTC

d_call: NA
v_call: TRBV11-1
clone_size: NA
j_call: TRBJ2-1
cdr3_aa: CASSLGWVNERFF
cdr3_nt: TGTGCCAGCAGCTTAGGCTGGGTGAATGAGCGGTTCTTC

d_call: NA
v_call: TRBV19
clone_size: NA
j_call: TRBJ1-1
cdr3_aa: CASSGQFTEAFF
cdr3_nt: TGTGCCAGTAGTGGACAGTTCACTGAAGCTTTCTTT

d_call: NA
v_call: TRBV6-6
clone_size: NA
j_call: TRBJ2-2
cdr3_aa: CASSIDPASGELFF
cdr3_nt: TGTGCCAGCAGCATCGATCCAGCGTCCGGGGAGCTGTTTTTT

d_call: NA
v_call: TRBV5-1
clone_size: NA
j_call: TRBJ2-5
cdr3_aa: CVSSPSGPQETQYF
cdr3_nt: TGCGTCAGCAGCCCCTCGGGTCCCCAAGAGACCCAGTACTTC

d_call: NA
v_call: TRBV20-1
clone_size: many
j_call: TRBJ2-3
cdr3_aa: CSAPLPDTQYF
cdr3_nt: TGCAGTGCTCCCCTTCCCGATACGCAGTATTTT

d_call: NA
v_call: TRBV11-2
clone_size: NA
j_call: TRBJ2-5
cdr3_aa: CASSFEVLQETQYF
cdr3_nt: TGTGCCAGCAGCTTTGAGGTTCTTCAGGAGACCCAGTACTTC

d_call: TRBD1
v_call: TRBV12-3/TRBV12-4
clone_size: many
j_call: TRBJ1-6
cdr3_aa: CASNFGQGESPLHF
cdr3_nt: TGTGCCAGCAATTTCGGACAGGGGGAATCACCCCTCCACTTT

d_call: TRBD2
v_call: TRBV11-2
clone_size: few
j_call: TRBJ2-1
cdr3_aa: CACSYSSTSGRGGGFF
cdr3_nt: TGTGCCTGTAGCTACTCTTCGACTAGCGGGAGAGGAGGCGGGTTCTTC

d_call: NA
v_call: TRBV29-1
clone_size: NA
j_call: TRBJ2-7
cdr3_aa: CSAWRHYPYEQYF
cdr3_nt: TGCAGCGCATGGCGACATTACCCCTACGAGCAGTACTTC

d_call: NA
v_call: TRBV10-3
clone_size: NA
j_call: TRBJ2-6
cdr3_aa: CAINSVVNVLTF
cdr3_nt: TGTGCCATCAATAGTGTGGTCAACGTCCTGACTTTC

d_call: TRBD2
v_call: TRBV12-3/TRBV12-4
clone_size: NA
j_call: TRBJ2-1
cdr3_aa: CANSKLAGVNKQFF
cdr3_nt: TGTGCCAACAGTAAACTAGCGGGGGTCAATAAGCAGTTCTTC

d_call: NA
v_call: TRBV7-9
clone_size: NA
j_call: TRBJ1-6
cdr3_aa: CASSLPGESALHF
cdr3_nt: TGTGCCAGCAGCCTCCCCGGGGAATCAGCCCTCCACTTT

d_call: TRBD2
v_call: TRBV4-2
clone_size: NA
j_call: TRBJ2-7
cdr3_aa: CASNLAADRDYEQYF
cdr3_nt: TGTGCCAGCAACCTAGCGGCGGATCGGGACTACGAGCAGTACTTC

d_call: NA
v_call: TRBV29-1
clone_size: NA
j_call: TRBJ2-7
cdr3_aa: CNFSTSYEQCF
cdr3_nt: TGCAACTTCTCCACCTCCTACGAGCAGTGCTTC

d_call: TRBD2
v_call: TRBV6-2/TRBV6-3
clone_size: NA
j_call: TRBJ2-3
cdr3_aa: CASSYQSFLSGRVADTQYF
cdr3_nt: TGTGCCAGCAGTTACCAGTCATTTCTTAGCGGGAGGGTCGCAGATACGCAGTACTTT

d_call: NA
v_call: TRBV12-3/TRBV12-4
clone_size: NA
j_call: TRBJ2-2
cdr3_aa: CAITEVPNTGELSF
cdr3_nt: TGTGCCATCACGGAAGTTCCCAACACCGGGGAGCTGTCTTTT

d_call: NA
v_call: TRBV7-3
clone_size: NA
j_call: TRBJ2-1
cdr3_aa: CASSLGLGVGNEQFF
cdr3_nt: TGTGCCAGCAGCTTAGGTCTAGGGGTGGGCAATGAGCAGTTCTTC

d_call: TRBD2
v_call: TRBV11-2
clone_size: NA
j_call: TRBJ2-1
cdr3_aa: CASNSRPGTSSYNEHFF
cdr3_nt: TGTGCCAGCAACTCTCGCCCCGGGACTAGCTCTTACAATGAGCACTTCTTC

d_call: TRBD2
v_call: TRBV6-1
clone_size: NA
j_call: TRBJ2-7
cdr3_aa: CTNGPGLAAYEQYF
cdr3_nt: TGTACCAACGGTCCTGGACTAGCGGCCTACGAGCAGTACTTC

d_call: TRBD1
v_call: TRBV5-6
clone_size: NA
j_call: TRBJ1-2
cdr3_aa: CASSSQGARGFGYTF
cdr3_nt: TGTGCCAGCAGCTCTCAGGGGGCGCGGGGGTTTGGCTATACCTTC

d_call: TRBD2
v_call: TRBV10-2
clone_size: NA
j_call: TRBJ2-5
cdr3_aa: CASRETSGAGTQCF
cdr3_nt: TGCGCCAGCAGAGAGACTAGCGGGGCGGGGACTCAGTGCTTC

d_call: NA
v_call: TRBV11-2
clone_size: once
j_call: TRBJ2-7
cdr3_aa: CASSLSMGTSYEQYF
cdr3_nt: TGTGCCAGCAGCCTATCTATGGGAACATCCTATGAGCAGTACTTC

d_call: NA
v_call: TRBV11-2
clone_size: large
j_call: TRBJ2-2
cdr3_aa: CASSTNTGELFF
cdr3_nt: TGTGCCAGCAGCACAAACACCGGGGAGCTGTTTTTT

d_call: NA
v_call: TRBV5-1
clone_size: NA
j_call: TRBJ2-7
cdr3_aa: CTSSLVLGGGEQYF
cdr3_nt: TGCACCAGCAGCTTGGTTCTGGGTGGAGGCGAGCAGTACTTC

d_call: NA
v_call: TRBV21-1
clone_size: many
j_call: TRBJ2-7
cdr3_aa: CASQPRPFRDRGYEQYF
cdr3_nt: TGTGCCAGCCAACCTCGACCATTCCGGGACAGGGGCTACGAGCAGTACTTC

d_call: TRBD1
v_call: TRBV6-5
clone_size: NA
j_call: TRBJ1-2
cdr3_aa: CASRRTGREYGYTF
cdr3_nt: TGTGCCAGCAGACGGACAGGGAGGGAATATGGCTACACCTTC

d_call: NA
v_call: TRBV10-3
clone_size: NA
j_call: TRBJ1-1
cdr3_aa: CATRPTGGGPEVFF
cdr3_nt: TGCGCCACGCGACCGACAGGAGGCGGACCTGAAGTTTTCTTT

d_call: NA
v_call: TRBV28
clone_size: NA
j_call: TRBJ1-1
cdr3_aa: CATRVDTEAFF
cdr3_nt: TGTGCCACCCGGGTGGACACTGAAGCTTTCTTT

d_call: TRBD1
v_call: TRBV6-1
clone_size: many
j_call: TRBJ2-2
cdr3_aa: CASTGQGDTGELFF
cdr3_nt: TGTGCCAGCACCGGACAGGGGGACACCGGGGAGCTGTTTTTT

d_call: NA
v_call: TRBV11-2
clone_size: NA
j_call: TRBJ2-5
cdr3_aa: CASSSRDSAPQETQYF
cdr3_nt: TGTGCAAGCAGTTCCCGGGACTCGGCCCCACAAGAGACCCAGTACTTC

d_call: NA
v_call: TRBV11-2
clone_size: NA
j_call: TRBJ2-3
cdr3_aa: CATSFSLAAESDTQYF
cdr3_nt: TGTGCCACCAGTTTCAGTTTAGCGGCTGAATCAGATACGCAGTATTTT

d_call: NA
v_call: TRBV4-2
clone_size: NA
j_call: TRBJ2-5
cdr3_aa: CASSQDRGFRETQKF
cdr3_nt: TGTGCCAGCAGCCAAGATCGAGGTTTTAGAGAGACCCAGAAGTTC

d_call: NA
v_call: TRBV11-2
clone_size: NA
j_call: TRBJ2-5
cdr3_aa: CASILTWTVQEAQYF
cdr3_nt: TGTGCCAGCATCCTGACCTGGACAGTTCAAGAGGCCCAGTACTTC